The entry below describes one TCR beta chain. This entry comes from a study of Graves' ophthalmopathy and Graves' hyperthyroidism. Scientists amplified the TCR beta CDR3 regions from RNA transcripts. HTBI-primed RT-PCR formed the first round, and a multiplex PCR formed the second. One entry per CDR3 protein results from TCRdb running MiXCR on the multiplex PCR reads. The data contain around 1.1 million distinct CDR3 sequences, about 38% of them seen just once; the ten biggest clones take up around 10%. The length of the CDR3 is 12 residues. Germline V gene sequence: CDR1 DFQATT, CDR2 SNEGSKA (reference sequence). V was cut by 3 bases and J by 1 base, with 5 bases left in between.

This chain joins TRBV20-1 and TRBJ2-3; D not certain. Sample: peripheral blood or thyroid tissue (not recorded which). The clonotype was recovered from an adult man with Graves' hyperthyroidism. The CDR3 nucleotides are TGCAGTGCTAGTGAGGGCACAGATACGCAGTATTTT. Its protein is CSASEGTDTQYF.